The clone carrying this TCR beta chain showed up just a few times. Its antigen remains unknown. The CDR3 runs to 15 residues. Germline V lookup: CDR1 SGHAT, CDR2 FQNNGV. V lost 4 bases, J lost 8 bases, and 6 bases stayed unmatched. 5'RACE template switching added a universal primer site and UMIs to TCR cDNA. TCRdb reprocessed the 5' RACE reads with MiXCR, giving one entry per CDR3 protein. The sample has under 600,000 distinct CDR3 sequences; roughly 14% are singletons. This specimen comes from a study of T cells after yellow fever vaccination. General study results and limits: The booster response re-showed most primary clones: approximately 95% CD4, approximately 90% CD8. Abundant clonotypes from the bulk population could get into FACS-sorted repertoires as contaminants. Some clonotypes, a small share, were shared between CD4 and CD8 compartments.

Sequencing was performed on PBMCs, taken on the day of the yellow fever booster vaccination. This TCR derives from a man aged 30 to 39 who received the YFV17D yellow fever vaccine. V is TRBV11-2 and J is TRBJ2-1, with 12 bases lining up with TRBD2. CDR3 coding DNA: TGTGCCAGCAGCTCGACTAGCGGGAGCCCATATGAGCAGTTCTTC. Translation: CASSSTSGSPYEQFF. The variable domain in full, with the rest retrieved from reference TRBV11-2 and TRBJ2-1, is EAGVAQSPRYKIIEKRQSVAFWCNPISGHATLYWYQQILGQGPKLLIQFQNNGVVDDSQLPKDRFSAERLKGVDSTLKIQPAKLEDSAVYLCASSSTSGSPYEQFFGPGTRLTVL.